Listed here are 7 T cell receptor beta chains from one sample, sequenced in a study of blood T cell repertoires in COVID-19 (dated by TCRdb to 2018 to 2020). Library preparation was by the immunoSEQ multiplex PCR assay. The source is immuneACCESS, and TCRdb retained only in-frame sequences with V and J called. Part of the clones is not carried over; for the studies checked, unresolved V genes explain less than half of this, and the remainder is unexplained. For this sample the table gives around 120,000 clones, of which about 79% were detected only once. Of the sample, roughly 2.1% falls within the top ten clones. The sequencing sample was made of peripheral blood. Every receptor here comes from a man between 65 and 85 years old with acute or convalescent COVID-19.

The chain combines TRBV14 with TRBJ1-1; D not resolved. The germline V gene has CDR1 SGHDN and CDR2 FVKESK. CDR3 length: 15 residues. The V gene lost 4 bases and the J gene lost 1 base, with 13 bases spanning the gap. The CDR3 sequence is CASSPRRGRNTEAFF. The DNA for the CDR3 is TGTGCCAGCAGCCCTAGACGGGGAAGGAACACTGAAGCTTTCTTT.

The CDR3 region is CASSLMGGIRNTEAFF. In DNA form, the CDR3 reads TGTGCCAGCAGCTTAATGGGGGGGATAAGGAACACTGAAGCTTTCTTT. The rearrangement joins TRBV7-3 to TRBJ1-1; TRBD1 is a possible D gene (5 bases). CDR1 is SGHTA, CDR2 FQGTGA, per germline. V was cut by 1 base and J by 1 base, with 13 bases left in between. This CDR3 is built from 16 residues. Full variable domain (rest looked up from reference TRBV7-3 and TRBJ1-1): GAGVSQTPSNKVTEKGKYVELRCDPISGHTALYWYRQSLGQGPEFLIYFQGTGAADDSGLPNDRFFAVRPEGSVSTLKIQRTERGDSAVYLCASSLMGGIRNTEAFFGQGTRLTVV.

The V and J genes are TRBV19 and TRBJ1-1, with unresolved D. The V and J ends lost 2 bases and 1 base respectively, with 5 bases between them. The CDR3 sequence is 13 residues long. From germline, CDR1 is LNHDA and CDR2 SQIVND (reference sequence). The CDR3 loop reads CASSILRNTEAFF. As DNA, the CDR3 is TGTGCCAGTAGTATACTCAGGAACACTGAAGCTTTCTTT.

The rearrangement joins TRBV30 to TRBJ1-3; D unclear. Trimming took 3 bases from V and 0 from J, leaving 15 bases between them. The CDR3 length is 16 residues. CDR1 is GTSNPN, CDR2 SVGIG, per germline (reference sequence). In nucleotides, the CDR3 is TGTGCCTGGAGACCCCTGGGCAGAGACTCTGGAAACACCATATATTTT. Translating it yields CAWRPLGRDSGNTIYF.

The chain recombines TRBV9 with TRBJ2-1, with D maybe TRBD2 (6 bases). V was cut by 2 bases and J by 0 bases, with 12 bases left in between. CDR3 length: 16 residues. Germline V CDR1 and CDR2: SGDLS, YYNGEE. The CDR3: CASSVGGGASYNEQFF. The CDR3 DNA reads TGTGCCAGCAGCGTGGGGGGTGGGGCCTCCTACAATGAGCAGTTCTTC.

The CDR3 nucleotides are TGTGCCAGCAGTCCGAGGGGGAAAATTAATGGCTACACCTTC. Amino acid sequence: CASSPRGKINGYTF. The V gene is TRBV27, the J gene TRBJ1-2, with a weak D call TRBD1 (6 bases). Germline V lookup: CDR1 MNHEY, CDR2 SMNVEV (reference sequence). The CDR3 runs to 14 residues. Trimming shortened V by 5 bases and J by 6 bases, and 16 bases separated the two germline ends.

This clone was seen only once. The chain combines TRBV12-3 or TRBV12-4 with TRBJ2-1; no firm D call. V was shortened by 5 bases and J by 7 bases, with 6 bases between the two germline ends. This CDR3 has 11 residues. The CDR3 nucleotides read TGTGCCAGCAGTACAGCTAATGAGCAGTTCTTC. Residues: CASSTANEQFF.